This TCR beta chain was profiled in a study of beta chain features in type 1 diabetes. Reverse transcription of all isolated RNA meant that expressed TCRB transcripts were sequenced. Data came from immunoSEQ multiplex PCR; TCRdb stores just in-frame clones and leaves some out. This table holds around 400,000 clones, roughly 15% found once. The germline gives CDR1 SGHRS, CDR2 YFSETQ. With V trimmed by 1 base and J by 3 bases, 4 bases remained unmatched. The CDR3 runs 14 residues. The clonotype was recovered from a woman aged 18-29 years in good health. The rearrangement joins TRBV5-1 to TRBJ2-7, with 7 bases identical to TRBD2. Sequences were obtained from naive CD4+ T cells from blood. The CDR3 here is CASSLYGLDYEQYF. CDR3 sequence (DNA): TGCGCCAGCAGCTTGTACGGACTAGACTACGAGCAGTACTTC.